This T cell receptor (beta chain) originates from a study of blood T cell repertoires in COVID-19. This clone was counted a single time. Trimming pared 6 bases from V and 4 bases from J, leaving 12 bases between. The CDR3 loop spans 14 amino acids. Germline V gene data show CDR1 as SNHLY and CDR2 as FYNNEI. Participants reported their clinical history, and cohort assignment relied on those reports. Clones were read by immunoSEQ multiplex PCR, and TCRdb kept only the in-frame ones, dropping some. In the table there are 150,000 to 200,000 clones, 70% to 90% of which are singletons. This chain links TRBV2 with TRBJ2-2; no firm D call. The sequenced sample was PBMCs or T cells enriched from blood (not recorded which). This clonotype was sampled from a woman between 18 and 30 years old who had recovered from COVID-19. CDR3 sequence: CASSPIRSTGELFF. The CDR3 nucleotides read TGTGCCAGCAGCCCCATCAGAAGCACCGGGGAGCTGTTTTTT. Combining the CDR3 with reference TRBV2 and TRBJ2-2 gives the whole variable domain EPEVTQTPSHQVTQMGQEVILRCVPISNHLYFYWYRQILGQKVEFLVSFYNNEISEKSEIFDDQFSVERPDGSNFTLKIRSTKLEDSAMYFCASSPIRSTGELFFGEGSRLTVL.